These 19 T cell receptor beta chains came from one sample sequenced in a study of human T cells and chemical hapten exposure. MiXCR was run by TCRdb on the RACE reads, yielding one entry per CDR3 protein. The table includes 180,000 or so distinct CDR3 sequences, about 22% detected once. Stated time point: patch test 1, 2 weeks after DPC sensitization. As for treatment: therapeutic diphenylcyclopropenone sensitization with weekly scalp DPC. The sample was whole blood, taken in connection with sensitization to the hapten diphenylcyclopropenone (DPC). Source of these receptors: a woman aged 45-65 years with alopecia areata. Some clones in this sample may be carry-over from other donors' samples.

This clonotype has at least ten counts. The chain carries TRBV20-1 and TRBJ2-1; unclear D gene. CDR1 is DFQATT and CDR2 is SNEGSKA in the germline V gene (reference sequence). The length of the CDR3 is 10 residues. Trimming took 6 bases from V and 4 from J, leaving 4 bases between them. The CDR3 spells CSAYYNEQFF. The CDR3 DNA follows: TGCAGTGCATATTACAATGAGCAGTTCTTC.

This clonotype was observed many times. The chain joins TRBV10-3 to TRBJ2-2; 11 bases line up with TRBD2. CDR3 length: 15 residues. Unmatched junction bases numbered 0, after V lost 4 bases and J lost 2 bases. CDR1 is ENHRY and CDR2 is SYGVKD in the germline V gene. CDR3: CAISGLAGNTGELFF. Here the CDR3 DNA reads TGTGCCATCAGTGGACTAGCGGGAAACACCGGGGAGCTGTTTTTT.

The chain links TRBV25-1 to TRBJ2-6; D unclear. CDR1 and CDR2 from the germline V gene are MGHDK and SYGVNS. This CDR3 has 16 amino acids. Deletions cut 5 bases from V and 0 bases from J, with 11 bases between. The CDR3 loop is CASSWQPSSGANVLTF. CDR3 bases: TGTGCCAGCAGTTGGCAGCCGAGCTCTGGGGCCAACGTCCTGACTTTC.

In its sample, this clonotype was seen a few times. The rearrangement uses TRBV27 and TRBJ1-2; D is ambiguous. The CDR3 spans 13 residues. The V end lost 2 bases, the J end lost 4 bases, and 8 bases lay between the germline ends. Germline V lookup: CDR1 MNHEY, CDR2 SMNVEV (reference sequence). The CDR3 here is CASSLTQAYGYTF. The CDR3 DNA sequence: TGTGCCAGCAGTTTAACCCAGGCCTATGGCTACACCTTC.

This clonotype was recorded a few times. The rearrangement uses TRBV12-3 or TRBV12-4 and TRBJ2-2; possible D gene TRBD2, 6 bases. Trimming pared 8 bases from V and 4 bases from J, leaving 8 bases between. This CDR3 has 12 amino acids. The CDR3 sequence: CASGGITGELFF. The CDR3 nucleotides are TGTGCCAGCGGGGGGATCACCGGGGAGCTGTTTTTT.

This clonotype was recorded many times. CDR3 loop: CASSLVSGTDTQYF. The CDR3, as DNA: TGTGCCAGCAGCTTAGTATCCGGCACAGATACGCAGTATTTT. The chain has TRBV7-8 and TRBJ2-3; D remains ambiguous. The CDR3 spans 14 residues. Germline V gives CDR1 SGHVS, CDR2 FQNEAQ. Between the trimmed V and J ends, which lost 1 base and 1 base, there was a span of 6 bases.

The chain uses TRBV7-2 and TRBJ1-4, with 7 nucleotides matching TRBD1. There are 13 residues in the CDR3. With V trimmed by 5 bases and J by 7 bases, 4 bases remained unmatched. Per the germline V gene, CDR1 is SGHTA and CDR2 is FQGNSA. CDR3 residues: CASSQTGTEKLFF. The CDR3 bases are TGTGCCAGCAGCCAGACAGGGACTGAAAAACTGTTTTTT.

The chain has TRBV20-1 and TRBJ2-1, with 9 bases identical to TRBD2. The J segment lost 7 bases and the V segment lost 0 bases, leaving 7 bases of the junction unmatched. Germline V gene lookup returns CDR1 DFQATT and CDR2 SNEGSKA (reference sequence). The CDR3 runs to 15 residues. CDR3 DNA sequence: TGCAGTGCTAGAGATTTGGCGAGCGGGGGGAATGAGCAGTTCTTC. Its translation: CSARDLASGGNEQFF.

This clonotype was detected only a few times. This chain links TRBV20-1 with TRBJ2-1, with 7 bases aligning to TRBD2. This CDR3 contains 13 residues. Looked up from germline, CDR1 is DFQATT and CDR2 is SNEGSKA (reference sequence). V was pared by 6 bases and J by 0 bases, with 2 bases of the junction left unmatched. The CDR3, as DNA: TGCAGTGCGGGCGGGAGCTCCTACAATGAGCAGTTCTTC. Its protein product is CSAGGSSYNEQFF.

A word on this clonotype: The junction differs from germline at one of its ends, possibly a read error. V is TRBV6-2 or TRBV6-3 and J is TRBJ2-3; D unresolved. This CDR3 region has 13 residues. Germline assignment: CDR1 MNHEY and CDR2 SVGEGT. CDR3 protein: CAISYIPNDTQYF. Here the CDR3 DNA reads TGTGCCATCAGTTACATCCCAAACGATACGCAGTATTTT.

The chain links TRBV19 to TRBJ1-2, with D possibly being TRBD1 (6 bases). Germline V CDR1 and CDR2: LNHDA, SQIVND (reference sequence). The CDR3 spans 12 residues. V was clipped by 4 bases and J by 6 bases, with 9 bases between them. DNA of the CDR3: TGTGCCAGTAGTAGGGGGCCAAATGGCTACACCTTC. It encodes CASSRGPNGYTF.

This clonotype was seen only a few times. The rearrangement uses TRBV18 and TRBJ2-5; D ambiguous. There are 15 residues in the CDR3. With 2 bases removed from V and 2 bases from J, the gap between germline ends came to 12 bases. CDR1 is KGHSH, CDR2 LQKENI, per germline. The DNA for the CDR3 is TGTGCCAGCTCACCAACCCCCCCCCTTCAAGAGACCCAGTACTTC. Translation: CASSPTPPLQETQYF.

V gene TRBV3-1 combines with J gene TRBJ2-5; weak D call: TRBD1 (6 bases). V gave up 0 bases and J gave up 0 bases, with 8 bases separating them. Germline CDR1 reads LGHDT; CDR2 reads YNNKEL (reference sequence). The CDR3 is 15 amino acids. The CDR3 region has the DNA TGTGCCAGCAGCCAAGAAACAGGGTACCAAGAGACCCAGTACTTC. Its protein is CASSQETGYQETQYF.

This clonotype was found a few times. This chain uses TRBV6-5 with TRBJ1-3; D remains unclear. V lost 6 bases to trimming and J lost 0 bases, with 18 bases between them. Germline CDR1 reads MNHEY; CDR2 reads SVGAGI. This CDR3 region has 17 residues. This chain's CDR3 is CASSPTHPSLSGNTIYF. The CDR3 DNA reads TGTGCCAGCAGCCCCACCCACCCTTCGCTCTCTGGAAACACCATATATTTT.

The table lists this clonotype with a few counts. The rearrangement joins TRBV6-4 to TRBJ1-2; weak D call: TRBD1 (6 bases). V was trimmed by 8 bases and J by 12 bases, leaving 19 bases between them. The CDR3 has 12 residues. Germline CDR1 MRHNA, CDR2 SNTAGT. In DNA form, the CDR3 reads TGTGCCAGCGCCCCAGACGAGACAGGAAACACCTTC. Its translation is CASAPDETGNTF.

A few counts support this clonotype. A junction boundary mismatches the germline segment, possibly from a read error. The chain uses TRBV5-1 and TRBJ1-5; no definite D call. The CDR3 consists of 13 residues. The germline V gene encodes CDR1 SGHRS and CDR2 YFSETQ. The CDR3: CASSLDANQPQHF. In DNA form, the CDR3 reads TGCGCCAGTAGCTTGGACGCGAATCAGCCCCAGCATTTT.

This clonotype occurred a few times. The CDR3 DNA follows: TGTGCCAGCAGCTTGCACAAAGGGGGCAACACTGAAGCTTTCTTT. As protein: CASSLHKGGNTEAFF. The J gene is TRBJ1-1, the V gene TRBV7-9; 7 bases fit TRBD1. The V and J ends lost 3 bases and 2 bases, in that order; junction bases with no gene match: 6. Germline V gene data show CDR1 as SEHNR and CDR2 as FQNEAQ (reference sequence). The CDR3 runs 15 residues.

V is TRBV11-1 and J is TRBJ2-1, with 8 nucleotides matching TRBD2. CDR3 size: 16 residues. Per germline, CDR1 SGHAT and CDR2 FQDESV (reference sequence). The ends lost 5 bases at V and 4 bases at J; junction bases unmatched: 10. The CDR3 reads CASSARRREDYNEQFF. CDR3 in DNA: TGTGCCAGCAGCGCCCGTCGGCGGGAGGATTACAATGAGCAGTTCTTC.

This chain uses TRBV20-1 with TRBJ2-3; TRBD2 matches at 10 bases. Germline-derived CDR1 and CDR2 are DFQATT and SNEGSKA (reference sequence). V was clipped by 5 bases and J by 7 bases; unmatched bases: 3. The CDR3 is made up of 12 amino acids. The CDR3 DNA reads as TGCAGTGCTGCTAGCGGGAGATATACGCAGTATTTT. This translates into CSAASGRYTQYF.